This T cell receptor (beta chain) appears in the sequencing data of a study of CD8+CD57+ T cells in acquired aplastic anemia. Comment on this clonotype: One base away lies a much larger clone, so this may be a sequencing read error.

Trimming took off 1 base at V and 7 bases at J, with 17 bases between the two ends. The CDR3 consists of 15 residues. CDR1 and CDR2 from the germline V gene are DFQATT and SNEGSKA (reference sequence). The patients chosen for sequencing had shown expansion of CD8+CD57+ cells (detected by flow cytometry). Genomic DNA constituted the template upon which TCR beta VDJ and CDR3 profiling was performed. MiXCR, applied by TCRdb to the reads, yields one record per CDR3 protein. The repertoire includes 75,000 to 80,000 distinct CDR3 sequences, 55% to 75% of them detected once, and roughly 80% sits in the top ten.

The J gene is TRBJ2-1, the V gene TRBV20-1, with a possible D match to TRBD2 (5 bases). Source material: sorted CD4+, CD8+, or CD8+CD57+ T cells (not recorded which) from PBMCs. The clonotype was recovered from a human donor with aplastic anemia. The DNA of the CDR3 is TGCAGTGCTAGAGGAATAGTATCGGGGAGAAATGAGCAGTTCTTC. Protein sequence: CSARGIVSGRNEQFF.